The rows below give T cell receptor beta chains drawn from one sample of a study of T cell responses to AZD1222 COVID-19 vaccine. Measured with immunoSEQ multiplex PCR; TCRdb has only the in-frame clones, and not every one. The sample shows about 170,000 clones, roughly nine tenths of them seen only once. The sample in question was peripheral blood, obtained 28 days after the second AZD1222 dose. The receptors come from an adult who received the AZD1222 COVID-19 vaccine. CDR3s include the opening cysteine and the closing phenylalanine or tryptophan. A D gene is named only where the DNA matches it firmly. Clone size is shown for a subset of rows, as once, few, many or a class of expanded clone.

abundance: -
j_gene: TRBJ2-7
v_gene: TRBV11-2
d_gene: TRBD1
CDR3aa: CASSFGTGAYEQYF
CDR3nt: TGTGCCAGCAGCTTTGGGACAGGGGCCTACGAGCAGTACTTC

abundance: -
j_gene: TRBJ2-7
v_gene: TRBV9
d_gene: -
CDR3aa: CASSETGSYEQYF
CDR3nt: TGTGCCAGCAGCGAGACAGGTTCCTACGAGCAGTACTTC

abundance: few
j_gene: TRBJ2-7
v_gene: TRBV2
d_gene: -
CDR3aa: CASSEGQGGNYEQYF
CDR3nt: TGTGCCAGCAGTGAGGGGCAGGGCGGCAACTACGAGCAGTACTTC

abundance: -
j_gene: TRBJ2-7
v_gene: TRBV6-1
d_gene: TRBD1
CDR3aa: CASSEGGRGYEQYF
CDR3nt: TGTGCCAGCAGTGAAGGCGGCAGGGGGTACGAGCAGTACTTC

abundance: once
j_gene: TRBJ2-1
v_gene: TRBV6-2/TRBV6-3
d_gene: TRBD2
CDR3aa: CASSYSSGGRNEQFF
CDR3nt: TGTGCCAGCAGTTACTCAAGCGGGGGAAGAAATGAGCAGTTCTTC

abundance: -
j_gene: TRBJ1-1
v_gene: TRBV2
d_gene: TRBD1
CDR3aa: CASRQGNTEAFF
CDR3nt: TGTGCCAGTCGACAGGGGAACACTGAAGCTTTCTTT

abundance: -
j_gene: TRBJ2-1
v_gene: TRBV5-6
d_gene: -
CDR3aa: CASSLVRIPNEQFF
CDR3nt: TGTGCCAGCAGCTTGGTACGGATCCCCAATGAGCAGTTCTTC

abundance: -
j_gene: TRBJ1-1
v_gene: TRBV5-1
d_gene: -
CDR3aa: CASSLTAGPGTEAFF
CDR3nt: TGCGCCAGCAGCTTGACGGCAGGGCCCGGGACTGAAGCTTTCTTT

abundance: -
j_gene: TRBJ1-1
v_gene: TRBV3-1/TRBV3-2
d_gene: -
CDR3aa: CASSPQGNRWAFF
CDR3nt: TGTGCCAGCAGCCCCCAGGGAAATCGATGGGCTTTCTTT

abundance: -
j_gene: TRBJ2-3
v_gene: TRBV11-3
d_gene: TRBD1
CDR3aa: CASSSLPGQGNDTQYF
CDR3nt: TGTGCCAGCAGCTCTCTACCCGGACAGGGGAACGATACGCAGTATTTT

abundance: -
j_gene: TRBJ2-3
v_gene: TRBV14
d_gene: -
CDR3aa: CASSQALGGFSTDTQYF
CDR3nt: TGTGCCAGCAGCCAAGCGTTGGGAGGATTTAGCACAGATACGCAGTATTTT

abundance: -
j_gene: TRBJ1-2
v_gene: TRBV27
d_gene: -
CDR3aa: CASSGNYGYTF
CDR3nt: TGTGCCAGCAGCGGGAACTATGGCTACACCTTC

abundance: -
j_gene: TRBJ1-1
v_gene: TRBV4-1
d_gene: -
CDR3aa: CASSQETAASSSEAFF
CDR3nt: TGCGCCAGCAGCCAAGAGACTGCAGCCTCAAGTTCTGAAGCTTTCTTT

abundance: -
j_gene: TRBJ2-5
v_gene: TRBV12-3/TRBV12-4
d_gene: TRBD1
CDR3aa: CASSRDSRETQYF
CDR3nt: TGTGCCAGCAGCCGGGACAGCAGAGAGACCCAGTACTTC

abundance: -
j_gene: TRBJ2-2
v_gene: TRBV7-9
d_gene: -
CDR3aa: CASSLDRLNTGELFF
CDR3nt: TGTGCCAGCAGCTTAGACAGGTTAAACACCGGGGAGCTGTTTTTT

abundance: -
j_gene: TRBJ1-1
v_gene: TRBV29-1
d_gene: -
CDR3aa: CSVVGGTEAFF
CDR3nt: TGCAGCGTTGTGGGAGGCACTGAAGCTTTCTTT

abundance: few
j_gene: TRBJ1-2
v_gene: TRBV18
d_gene: -
CDR3aa: CASSQTPAVNYGYTF
CDR3nt: TGTGCCAGCTCACAGACTCCGGCCGTTAACTATGGCTACACCTTC

abundance: few
j_gene: TRBJ2-7
v_gene: TRBV11-2
d_gene: -
CDR3aa: CASSFHSNPYEQYF
CDR3nt: TGTGCCAGCAGCTTTCACTCGAATCCCTACGAGCAGTACTTC

abundance: -
j_gene: TRBJ1-1
v_gene: TRBV4-1
d_gene: -
CDR3aa: CASSLTRTNTEAFF
CDR3nt: TGCGCCAGCAGCCTTACCAGGACGAACACTGAAGCTTTCTTT

abundance: few
j_gene: TRBJ1-4
v_gene: TRBV5-1
d_gene: TRBD1
CDR3aa: CASTQGGGEKLFF
CDR3nt: TGCGCCAGCACCCAGGGGGGAGGCGAAAAACTGTTTTTT

abundance: -
j_gene: TRBJ1-1
v_gene: TRBV3-1/TRBV3-2
d_gene: -
CDR3aa: CASSPWTKNTEAFF
CDR3nt: TGTGCCAGCAGCCCCTGGACAAAGAATACTGAAGCTTTCTTT

abundance: -
j_gene: TRBJ2-1
v_gene: TRBV5-1
d_gene: -
CDR3aa: CASRTDSYNEQFF
CDR3nt: TGCGCCAGCAGAACAGACTCCTACAATGAGCAGTTCTTC

abundance: -
j_gene: TRBJ1-1
v_gene: TRBV4-1
d_gene: -
CDR3aa: CASSQDQRRGAEAFF
CDR3nt: TGCGCCAGCAGCCAAGATCAAAGACGGGGGGCTGAAGCTTTCTTT

abundance: -
j_gene: TRBJ1-5
v_gene: TRBV12-3/TRBV12-4
d_gene: -
CDR3aa: CASRTASNQPQHF
CDR3nt: TGTGCCAGCAGGACAGCTAGCAATCAGCCCCAGCATTTT

abundance: -
j_gene: TRBJ1-1
v_gene: TRBV19
d_gene: -
CDR3aa: CASSYSSRGTEAFF
CDR3nt: TGTGCCAGTAGTTACTCCTCGAGGGGGACTGAAGCTTTCTTT

abundance: -
j_gene: TRBJ2-7
v_gene: TRBV4-1
d_gene: TRBD1
CDR3aa: CASSQPGQNYEQYF
CDR3nt: TGCGCCAGCAGCCAGCCGGGACAGAACTACGAGCAGTACTTC

abundance: -
j_gene: TRBJ1-2
v_gene: TRBV29-1
d_gene: TRBD1
CDR3aa: CSVEGPTGGGRGSDYTF
CDR3nt: TGCAGCGTTGAAGGCCCGACCGGAGGGGGCAGGGGGAGCGACTACACCTTC

abundance: -
j_gene: TRBJ1-1
v_gene: TRBV12-3/TRBV12-4
d_gene: -
CDR3aa: CASSRGHFEAFF
CDR3nt: TGTGCCAGCAGTCGCGGACACTTTGAAGCTTTCTTT

abundance: -
j_gene: TRBJ2-7
v_gene: TRBV12-5
d_gene: TRBD1
CDR3aa: CASGATGATYEQYF
CDR3nt: TGTGCTAGTGGTGCGACAGGGGCGACCTACGAGCAGTACTTC

abundance: -
j_gene: TRBJ2-5
v_gene: TRBV6-5
d_gene: -
CDR3aa: CASSYLETQYF
CDR3nt: TGTGCCAGCAGTTACTTGGAGACCCAGTACTTC

abundance: -
j_gene: TRBJ2-7
v_gene: TRBV4-1
d_gene: TRBD2
CDR3aa: CASSLGGTSFSEQYF
CDR3nt: TGCGCCAGCTCCCTGGGGGGGACTAGCTTCAGCGAGCAGTACTTC

abundance: -
j_gene: TRBJ1-3
v_gene: TRBV27
d_gene: -
CDR3aa: CASGQVRSGNTIYF
CDR3nt: TGTGCCAGCGGGCAGGTCAGGTCTGGAAACACCATATATTTT

abundance: -
j_gene: TRBJ2-1
v_gene: TRBV19
d_gene: -
CDR3aa: CASRGSTGTTYEQFF
CDR3nt: TGTGCCAGTAGGGGGTCGACAGGGACTACGTATGAGCAGTTCTTC

abundance: -
j_gene: TRBJ1-2
v_gene: TRBV30
d_gene: -
CDR3aa: CAWRGALGGSYGYTF
CDR3nt: TGTGCCTGGAGGGGGGCCCTGGGGGGATCCTATGGCTACACCTTC

abundance: -
j_gene: TRBJ1-1
v_gene: TRBV5-5
d_gene: TRBD1
CDR3aa: CASSPAPTGLVWNTEAFF
CDR3nt: TGTGCCAGCAGCCCTGCTCCGACAGGGCTGGTTTGGAACACTGAAGCTTTCTTT

abundance: -
j_gene: TRBJ1-2
v_gene: TRBV5-6
d_gene: -
CDR3aa: CASSSGDYGYTF
CDR3nt: TGTGCCAGCAGCTCAGGGGACTATGGCTACACCTTC

abundance: -
j_gene: TRBJ1-1
v_gene: TRBV7-2
d_gene: -
CDR3aa: CASSPERGWNTEAFF
CDR3nt: TGTGCCAGCAGCCCCGAGAGGGGGTGGAACACTGAAGCTTTCTTT

abundance: -
j_gene: TRBJ2-7
v_gene: TRBV27
d_gene: -
CDR3aa: CASSIRPTSSYEQYF
CDR3nt: TGTGCCAGCAGTATCCGGCCGACGAGCTCCTACGAGCAGTACTTC

abundance: -
j_gene: TRBJ2-5
v_gene: TRBV19
d_gene: -
CDR3aa: CASSSTGQEPQYF
CDR3nt: TGTGCCAGTAGTTCGACGGGCCAAGAGCCCCAGTACTTC

abundance: -
j_gene: TRBJ2-5
v_gene: TRBV2
d_gene: -
CDR3aa: CASSERAGSSQETQYF
CDR3nt: TGTGCCAGCAGTGAACGCGCGGGCAGCTCCCAAGAGACCCAGTACTTC

abundance: -
j_gene: TRBJ1-1
v_gene: TRBV5-4
d_gene: TRBD1
CDR3aa: CASSSGQGGTEAFF
CDR3nt: TGTGCCAGCAGCAGTGGACAGGGAGGGACTGAAGCTTTCTTT

abundance: -
j_gene: TRBJ1-2
v_gene: TRBV16
d_gene: -
CDR3aa: CASQGTNYGYTF
CDR3nt: TGTGCCTCCCAGGGAACTAACTATGGCTACACCTTC

abundance: -
j_gene: TRBJ2-7
v_gene: TRBV6-5
d_gene: -
CDR3aa: CASSRDSTEQYF
CDR3nt: TGTGCCAGCAGCCGGGATTCTACCGAGCAGTACTTC

abundance: -
j_gene: TRBJ1-5
v_gene: TRBV27
d_gene: -
CDR3aa: CASSPSAGNKQPQHF
CDR3nt: TGTGCCAGCAGTCCCTCGGCGGGAAACAAGCAGCCCCAGCATTTT

abundance: few
j_gene: TRBJ1-1
v_gene: TRBV19
d_gene: -
CDR3aa: CASSPRTVEAFF
CDR3nt: TGTGCCAGTAGTCCGAGGACAGTTGAAGCTTTCTTT

abundance: -
j_gene: TRBJ1-1
v_gene: TRBV12-5
d_gene: -
CDR3aa: CASGLFGGRWNTEAFF
CDR3nt: TGTGCTAGTGGTTTGTTCGGGGGGCGCTGGAACACTGAAGCTTTCTTT

abundance: -
j_gene: TRBJ1-1
v_gene: TRBV7-2
d_gene: -
CDR3aa: CASSLRMNTEAFF
CDR3nt: TGTGCCAGCAGCTTAAGAATGAACACTGAAGCTTTCTTT

abundance: -
j_gene: TRBJ2-7
v_gene: TRBV5-8
d_gene: -
CDR3aa: CASTEDPGVSYEQYF
CDR3nt: TGTGCCAGCACCGAGGATCCGGGGGTATCCTACGAGCAGTACTTC

abundance: -
j_gene: TRBJ2-1
v_gene: TRBV7-7
d_gene: TRBD1
CDR3aa: CASSSNRGNEQFF
CDR3nt: TGTGCCAGCAGCTCTAACAGGGGGAATGAGCAGTTCTTC

abundance: -
j_gene: TRBJ1-2
v_gene: TRBV4-1
d_gene: -
CDR3aa: CASSQGQTTYYGYTF
CDR3nt: TGCGCCAGCAGCCAAGGTCAAACCACTTACTATGGCTACACCTTC

abundance: -
j_gene: TRBJ1-2
v_gene: TRBV6-5
d_gene: -
CDR3aa: CASSPDSWNYGYTF
CDR3nt: TGTGCCAGCAGTCCAGACAGCTGGAACTATGGCTACACCTTC

abundance: -
j_gene: TRBJ2-5
v_gene: TRBV7-9
d_gene: -
CDR3aa: CASSISGGARETQYF
CDR3nt: TGTGCCAGCAGCATCTCTGGGGGGGCCCGAGAGACCCAGTACTTC

abundance: -
j_gene: TRBJ1-5
v_gene: TRBV30
d_gene: -
CDR3aa: CAWSAGTTSNQPQHF
CDR3nt: TGTGCCTGGAGTGCCGGGACAACCAGCAATCAGCCCCAGCATTTT

abundance: -
j_gene: TRBJ1-2
v_gene: TRBV10-3
d_gene: -
CDR3aa: CAISEPAAGQRLYGYTF
CDR3nt: TGTGCCATCAGTGAGCCCGCGGCGGGGCAGCGCCTCTATGGCTACACCTTC

abundance: once
j_gene: TRBJ1-2
v_gene: TRBV7-8
d_gene: -
CDR3aa: CASSSPLYGYTF
CDR3nt: TGTGCCAGCAGCTCTCCTCTCTATGGCTACACCTTC